The text below deals with one T cell receptor (beta chain). Its antigen is unknown. One end of the junction is discordant with germline, which a read error may explain. Primers for the PCR totalled 60 Vbeta and 13 Jbeta. Sequencing used immunoSEQ multiplex PCR; TCRdb keeps in-frame clones, though not all of them. This sample has roughly 110,000 clones, with about 70% found just once. This specimen belongs to a study of cytomegalovirus exposure and HLA in healthy donors. Points from the study as a whole: Sequences of the TCR beta chain were said to predict the HLA-A and HLA-B alleles of most subjects accurately.

This CDR3 has 16 amino acids. The germline V gene has CDR1 SGHRS and CDR2 YFSETQ. The rearrangement links TRBV5-1 to TRBJ2-6, with D perhaps matching TRBD1 (5 bases). What was sequenced was PBMCs. The receptor comes from a young man in good health and CMV-seropositive. The CDR3 region has the DNA TGCGCCAGCTGCCCGACAGCGATCTCTGGGGCCAACGGCCTGACTTTC. Translation gives CASCPTAISGANGLTF.